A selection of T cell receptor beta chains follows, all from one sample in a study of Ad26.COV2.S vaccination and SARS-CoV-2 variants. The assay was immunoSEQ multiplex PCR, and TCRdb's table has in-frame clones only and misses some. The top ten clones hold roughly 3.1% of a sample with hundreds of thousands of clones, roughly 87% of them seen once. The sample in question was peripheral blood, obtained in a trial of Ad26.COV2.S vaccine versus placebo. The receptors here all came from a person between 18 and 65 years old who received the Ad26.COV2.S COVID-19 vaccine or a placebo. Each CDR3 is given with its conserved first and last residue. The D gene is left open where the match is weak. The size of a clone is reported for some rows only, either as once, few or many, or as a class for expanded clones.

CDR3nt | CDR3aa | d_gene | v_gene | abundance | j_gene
TGTGCCAGCAGTCTTATACCGACAGAGGCCTACGAGCAGTACTTC | CASSLIPTEAYEQYF | . | TRBV27 | . | TRBJ2-7
TGTGCCAGAAGCCGGATAATTCGGGGACAGGGGGCAGGGGCTTTCTTT | CARSRIIRGQGAGAFF | TRBD1 | TRBV5-3 | . | TRBJ1-1
TGCAGCGTTGAGGGACTAGCGGGGAAAATGAACACCGGGGAGCTGTTTTTT | CSVEGLAGKMNTGELFF | TRBD2 | TRBV29-1 | . | TRBJ2-2
TGTGCCAGCAGCCCTGGGGACTTTTTCTACGAGCAGTACTTC | CASSPGDFFYEQYF | . | TRBV9 | . | TRBJ2-7
TGTGCCAGCAGTCCGAACCGTATCTCAGGGGACGAGCAGTACTTC | CASSPNRISGDEQYF | . | TRBV27 | . | TRBJ2-7
TGTGCCAGCAGCAGGGGAACTGAAGCTTTCTTT | CASSRGTEAFF | . | TRBV6-5 | . | TRBJ1-1
TGTGCCAGCAGGAGAGGGGGCGCGGATACGCAGTATTTT | CASRRGGADTQYF | TRBD1 | TRBV12-3/TRBV12-4 | few | TRBJ2-3
TGTGCCAGCACCGCGACAGGGGACGAAAAACTGTTTTTT | CASTATGDEKLFF | TRBD1 | TRBV9 | . | TRBJ1-4
TGTGCCAGCAGTGCAGGGGGGACTGAAGCTTTCTTT | CASSAGGTEAFF | TRBD1 | TRBV2 | . | TRBJ1-1
TGTGCCAGCAGCTGGACGGAATCTAATGAAAAACTGTTTTTT | CASSWTESNEKLFF | . | TRBV7-9 | . | TRBJ1-4
TGTGCCAGTAGTCTAGGACAGGTGGTGGATACGCAGTATTTT | CASSLGQVVDTQYF | TRBD1 | TRBV19 | . | TRBJ2-3
TGTGCCAGTAGTATGCTGGAGGGATCGGGCGGCTACACCTTC | CASSMLEGSGGYTF | . | TRBV19 | . | TRBJ1-2
TGTGCCAGCAGCTTGGATGGCGGCCCCTACGAGCAGTACTTC | CASSLDGGPYEQYF | . | TRBV5-4 | . | TRBJ2-7
TGTGCCATCAGTGACCGAGGGGGCGGGACCTACGAGCAGTACTTC | CAISDRGGGTYEQYF | . | TRBV10-3 | . | TRBJ2-7
TGCGCCAGCAGCTCCGGGACTAGCCCATATGGCTACACCTTC | CASSSGTSPYGYTF | . | TRBV5-1 | once | TRBJ1-2
TGTGCCAGCAGTTATCAACTTACAGGGGGTTGGCTGTTTTTT | CASSYQLTGGWLFF | TRBD1 | TRBV6-5 | . | TRBJ1-4
TGTGCCAGCAGCCGAGGACAGGGGGCTGAAGCTTTCTTT | CASSRGQGAEAFF | TRBD1 | TRBV6-5 | . | TRBJ1-1